These T cell receptor beta chains were read from a single sample in a study of beta chain features in type 1 diabetes. Assay: immunoSEQ multiplex PCR; the TCRdb copy retains only in-frame clones and omits some. Among about half a million clones, about 32% were seen once, and the ten largest hold roughly 0.066%. Sequenced material: naive CD4+ T cells from blood. The source is a man in his late teens or twenties in good health. CDR3s include the opening cysteine and the closing phenylalanine or tryptophan. D genes are given only for firm matches. Expanded clones are given a class, and other clones once, few, many or no size at all.

J: TRBJ2-7
V: TRBV18
size: .
D: .
DNA: TGTGCCAGCTCACCACAGGGGACCTACGAGCAGTACTTC
CDR3: CASSPQGTYEQYF

J: TRBJ1-1
V: TRBV2
size: .
D: .
DNA: TGTGCCAGCAGTGAAGTAGAGACAGCTAACACTGAAGCTTTCTTT
CDR3: CASSEVETANTEAFF

J: TRBJ2-4
V: TRBV14
size: few
D: .
DNA: TGTGCCAGCAGCCAAGGTGGCGGACTCGGGAACATTCAGTACTTC
CDR3: CASSQGGGLGNIQYF

J: TRBJ2-2
V: TRBV4-3
size: few
D: .
DNA: TGCGCCAGCAGCCAAGACTGGGCTAGCAACACCGGGGAGCTGTTTTTT
CDR3: CASSQDWASNTGELFF

J: TRBJ2-5
V: TRBV7-2
size: .
D: .
DNA: TGTGCCAGCAGCTTAGTTGCGACCCAGTACTTC
CDR3: CASSLVATQYF

J: TRBJ2-6
V: TRBV28
size: .
D: .
DNA: TGTGCCAGCCTCATCTCTGGGGCCAACGTCCTGACTTTC
CDR3: CASLISGANVLTF

J: TRBJ1-1
V: TRBV9
size: few
D: .
DNA: TGTGCCAGCAGCGTAGACGTTGACACTGAAGCTTTCTTT
CDR3: CASSVDVDTEAFF

J: TRBJ2-3
V: TRBV25-1
size: few
D: .
DNA: TGTGCCAGCAGTGAAGGGGGGAGGCTAAGCACAGATACGCAGTATTTT
CDR3: CASSEGGRLSTDTQYF

J: TRBJ1-1
V: TRBV7-9
size: .
D: .
DNA: TGTGCCAGCAGCACCAGGGGCCGCGGGAACACTGAAGCTTTCTTT
CDR3: CASSTRGRGNTEAFF

J: TRBJ2-3
V: TRBV15
size: .
D: .
DNA: TGTGCCACCACATGGGGGTCAGTCACAGATACGCAGTATTTT
CDR3: CATTWGSVTDTQYF

J: TRBJ1-2
V: TRBV15
size: .
D: TRBD1
DNA: TGTGCCACCAGCAGCCGGGACAGGGGGCGCAGATGGAACTATGGCTACACCTTC
CDR3: CATSSRDRGRRWNYGYTF

J: TRBJ1-5
V: TRBV15
size: .
D: .
DNA: TGTGCCACCAGCAGTCAGGGGTTTGGTCAGCCCCAGCATTTT
CDR3: CATSSQGFGQPQHF

J: TRBJ2-7
V: TRBV4-1
size: .
D: TRBD1
DNA: TGCGCCAGCAGCCAAGTTTTGGGACAGGGATCTTCCTACGAGCAGTACTTC
CDR3: CASSQVLGQGSSYEQYF

J: TRBJ1-2
V: TRBV16
size: few
D: .
DNA: TGTGCCAGCAGCCAGCAGGCTTATGGCTACACCTTC
CDR3: CASSQQAYGYTF

J: TRBJ2-4
V: TRBV6-6
size: .
D: .
DNA: TGTGCCAGCAGTTACTCCTCTAGCGAGTTTTCCTACTTC
CDR3: CASSYSSSEFSYF

J: TRBJ1-2
V: TRBV29-1
size: .
D: .
DNA: TGCAGCGGTGGTGAGGACGCCGGCTATGGCTACACCTTC
CDR3: CSGGEDAGYGYTF

J: TRBJ1-5
V: TRBV7-6
size: .
D: .
DNA: TGTGCCAGCAGCTTGCGTGATCAGCCCCAGCATTTT
CDR3: CASSLRDQPQHF

J: TRBJ2-7
V: TRBV15
size: .
D: TRBD2
DNA: TGTGCCACCAGCAGACCTCGGGCTAGCGGACCGTTCGTGGAGCAGTACTTC
CDR3: CATSRPRASGPFVEQYF